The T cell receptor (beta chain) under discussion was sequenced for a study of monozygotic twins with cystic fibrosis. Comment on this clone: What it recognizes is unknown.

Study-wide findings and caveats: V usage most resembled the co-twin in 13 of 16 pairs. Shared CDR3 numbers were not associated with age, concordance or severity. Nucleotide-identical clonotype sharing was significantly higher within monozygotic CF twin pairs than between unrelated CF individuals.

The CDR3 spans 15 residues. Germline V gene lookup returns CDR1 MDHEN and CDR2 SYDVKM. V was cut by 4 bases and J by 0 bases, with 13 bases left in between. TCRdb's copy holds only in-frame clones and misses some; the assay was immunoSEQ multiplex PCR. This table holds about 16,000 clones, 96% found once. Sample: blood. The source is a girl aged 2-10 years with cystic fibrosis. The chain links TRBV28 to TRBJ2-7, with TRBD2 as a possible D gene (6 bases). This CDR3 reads CASSYTGLSSYEQYF. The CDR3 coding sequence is TGTGCCAGCAGTTACACGGGACTCAGCTCCTACGAGCAGTACTTC.